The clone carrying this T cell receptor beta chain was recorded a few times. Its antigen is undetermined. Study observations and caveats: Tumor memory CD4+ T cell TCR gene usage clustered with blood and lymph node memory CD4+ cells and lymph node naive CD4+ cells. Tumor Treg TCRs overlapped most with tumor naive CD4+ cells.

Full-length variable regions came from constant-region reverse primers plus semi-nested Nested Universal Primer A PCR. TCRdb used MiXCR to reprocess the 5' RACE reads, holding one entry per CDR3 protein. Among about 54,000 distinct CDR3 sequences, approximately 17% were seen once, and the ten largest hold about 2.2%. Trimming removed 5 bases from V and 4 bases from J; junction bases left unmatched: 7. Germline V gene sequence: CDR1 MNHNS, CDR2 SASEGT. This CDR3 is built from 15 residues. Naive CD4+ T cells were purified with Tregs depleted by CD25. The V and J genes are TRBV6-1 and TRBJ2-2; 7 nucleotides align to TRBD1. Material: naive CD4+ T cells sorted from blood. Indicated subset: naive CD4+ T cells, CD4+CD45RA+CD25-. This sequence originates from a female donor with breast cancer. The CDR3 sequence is CASSFDRVGTGELFF. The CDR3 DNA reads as TGTGCCAGCAGTTTTGACAGGGTGGGCACCGGGGAGCTGTTTTTT.